The rows below give T cell receptor beta chains drawn from one sample of a study of T cell repertoires in aging, cancer and after chemotherapy. Via MiXCR, TCRdb re-called the multiplex PCR reads, giving one row per CDR3 protein. The sample records thousands of distinct CDR3 sequences, approximately 40% being singletons. Specimen: blood. The source is a human donor in good health. CDR3s include the opening cysteine and the closing phenylalanine or tryptophan. D genes are given only for firm matches. Clone size is not always given. Where it is, it says once, few, many or a class for expanded clones.

cdr3_nt | cdr3_aa | v_call | d_call | clone_size | j_call
TGTGCCAGTACTTTAGGGGTTCTGAACACCGGGGAGCTGTTTTTT | CASTLGVLNTGELFF | TRBV19 | . | . | TRBJ2-2
TGTGCCAGCAGCTTGGCTCAGTCGCCCTACGAGCAGTACTTC | CASSLAQSPYEQYF | TRBV5-6 | . | . | TRBJ2-7
TGCGCCAGCAGCTTGGTCCTCAGGGACAATGAGCAGTTCTTC | CASSLVLRDNEQFF | TRBV5-1 | . | once | TRBJ2-1
TGTGCCAGTAGGGGGGACAGGGAGGCCGGGGAGCTGTTTTTT | CASRGDREAGELFF | TRBV19 | TRBD1 | medium-sized | TRBJ2-2
TGCAGCGTTTACGGAGGCGGGAACTCCTACGAGCAGTACTTC | CSVYGGGNSYEQYF | TRBV29-1 | . | medium-sized | TRBJ2-7
TGTGCCAGCAGTTACACACCAGGAGGGGCGAATGGCTACACCTTC | CASSYTPGGANGYTF | TRBV6-5 | . | . | TRBJ1-2
TGTGCCAGTTCCCTTACCGGCCCTAATGAAAAACTGTTTTTT | CASSLTGPNEKLFF | TRBV19 | . | medium-sized | TRBJ1-4
TGTGCCAGTAGTCGCCGGACTAGCGGGAGGGCGAACACCGGGGAGCTGTTTTTT | CASSRRTSGRANTGELFF | TRBV19 | TRBD2 | medium-sized | TRBJ2-2
TGTGCCAGCAGCTTACCCAGGGGGCTCCTGAACACTGAAGCTTTCTTT | CASSLPRGLLNTEAFF | TRBV13 | TRBD1 | . | TRBJ1-1
TGCGCCAGCAGCGGCCGGGACAGCAACACCGGGGAGCTGTTTTTT | CASSGRDSNTGELFF | TRBV5-1 | TRBD1 | . | TRBJ2-2
TGTGCCAGCAGTGAACTTTCTGGATCTAGGACAGATACGCAGTATTTT | CASSELSGSRTDTQYF | TRBV6-1 | . | . | TRBJ2-3
TGTGCCAGTAGTTTAGGGACAAGGCCCCACACTGAAGCTTTCTTT | CASSLGTRPHTEAFF | TRBV19 | . | . | TRBJ1-1
TGTGCCAGCAGCCAGGGACTAGCGAGCAATGAGCAGTTCTTC | CASSQGLASNEQFF | TRBV6-5 | TRBD2 | . | TRBJ2-1
TGTGCCATCAGTGGATCTCGTCGCAGTGGGCTTAGCGATACGCAGTATTTT | CAISGSRRSGLSDTQYF | TRBV10-3 | . | few | TRBJ2-3
TGCAGCGTTGTAGTTGGATCAGGTCAGCCCCAGCATTTT | CSVVVGSGQPQHF | TRBV29-1 | . | . | TRBJ1-5
TGTGCCAGCAGTGACTCCCCGGGAGAGATCAATGAGCAGTTCTTC | CASSDSPGEINEQFF | TRBV6-4 | . | once | TRBJ2-1
TGCAGCGGTGAGGGGGCGCTCCGGACAGATACGCAGTATTTT | CSGEGALRTDTQYF | TRBV29-1 | TRBD1 | large | TRBJ2-3
TGTGCCAGAAGCAGAAGTCGAAGGATAAAGCCTCGCACTAATGAAAAACTGTTTTTT | CARSRSRRIKPRTNEKLFF | TRBV5-3 | . | . | TRBJ1-4
TGTGCCAGCAGCTTGGGAACGGGCGGGGAGGCCTACAATGAGCAGTTCTTC | CASSLGTGGEAYNEQFF | TRBV5-4 | . | . | TRBJ2-1
TGTGCCACCAGTCCCGGGACGGGAAACTACAATGAGCAGTTCTTC | CATSPGTGNYNEQFF | TRBV24-1 | . | . | TRBJ2-1
TGTGCCAGCAGCTCAACTTACAGGGGGTATCGTACCACTGAAGCTTTCTTT | CASSSTYRGYRTTEAFF | TRBV14 | TRBD1 | . | TRBJ1-1
TGTGCCAGCAGCTTATCTGGGGCCCTCAGCCAAGAGACCCAGTACTTC | CASSLSGALSQETQYF | TRBV5-6 | . | once | TRBJ2-5
TGTGCCAGCAGTTACTCGATGGCAGATACGCAGTATTTT | CASSYSMADTQYF | TRBV6-2/TRBV6-3 | . | medium-sized | TRBJ2-3
TGCGCCAGCAGCACACAGGGATCGAATTCACCCCTCCACTTT | CASSTQGSNSPLHF | TRBV5-1 | . | . | TRBJ1-6
TGTGCCAGCAGCCAATCTGGTGATACGCAGTATTTT | CASSQSGDTQYF | TRBV14 | . | few | TRBJ2-3
TGTGCCAGCAGTTACTCGGGTGTGGGGCAAAGTGAGCAGTTCTTC | CASSYSGVGQSEQFF | TRBV6-5 | . | . | TRBJ2-1
TGTGCCAGCAGCTTGGCGGGGGGAGCTAAAAAACTGTTTTTT | CASSLAGGAKKLFF | TRBV5-6 | . | few | TRBJ1-4
TGTGCCAGCAGGCCCAAGACAGGGAAGCACACCGGGGAGCTGTTTTTT | CASRPKTGKHTGELFF | TRBV6-2/TRBV6-3 | TRBD1 | . | TRBJ2-2
TGCAGCGTTGACCCGGGACAGGGGTTTGGCTATGGCTACACCTTC | CSVDPGQGFGYGYTF | TRBV29-1 | TRBD1 | medium-sized | TRBJ1-2
TGTGCCAGTAGTCTACAGTCACCTGATTTTATCAATGAGCAGTTCTTC | CASSLQSPDFINEQFF | TRBV19 | . | medium-sized | TRBJ2-1
TGTGCCAGCAGCCGAGACCGCCGGACCCGCGAGCAGTTCTTC | CASSRDRRTREQFF | TRBV14 | . | . | TRBJ2-1
TGTGCCAGCAGTTTAGGATGGTCAGGGGGTTCGAATGAGCAGTTCTTC | CASSLGWSGGSNEQFF | TRBV12-3/TRBV12-4 | TRBD1 | . | TRBJ2-1
TGTGCCAGCAGCTTTCTGGACATGGGATACAATGAGCAGTTCTTC | CASSFLDMGYNEQFF | TRBV5-6 | . | few | TRBJ2-1
TGTGCCACCAGCAGAGACCAACGCGGGGTTCCAGATACGCAGTATTTT | CATSRDQRGVPDTQYF | TRBV15 | . | medium-sized | TRBJ2-3
TGTGCCAGCAGCCTAAATCTCGCGGGTAATGAGCAGTTCTTC | CASSLNLAGNEQFF | TRBV7-9 | . | . | TRBJ2-1
TGTGCCAGCAGTTTATTTTCAGGGGGCAATCAGCCCCAGCATTTT | CASSLFSGGNQPQHF | TRBV27 | . | . | TRBJ1-5
TGTGCCAGCAGCTTGTCGGGTTACGGGGCCAACGTCCTGACTTTC | CASSLSGYGANVLTF | TRBV5-5 | . | few | TRBJ2-6
TGTGCCAGCAGCGCGAGGGACAGGGGAGCTAACTATGGCTACACCTTC | CASSARDRGANYGYTF | TRBV5-4 | TRBD1 | few | TRBJ1-2
TGCAGCGTTGGGACAGAGCTCTACGAGCAGTACTTC | CSVGTELYEQYF | TRBV29-1 | . | medium-sized | TRBJ2-7